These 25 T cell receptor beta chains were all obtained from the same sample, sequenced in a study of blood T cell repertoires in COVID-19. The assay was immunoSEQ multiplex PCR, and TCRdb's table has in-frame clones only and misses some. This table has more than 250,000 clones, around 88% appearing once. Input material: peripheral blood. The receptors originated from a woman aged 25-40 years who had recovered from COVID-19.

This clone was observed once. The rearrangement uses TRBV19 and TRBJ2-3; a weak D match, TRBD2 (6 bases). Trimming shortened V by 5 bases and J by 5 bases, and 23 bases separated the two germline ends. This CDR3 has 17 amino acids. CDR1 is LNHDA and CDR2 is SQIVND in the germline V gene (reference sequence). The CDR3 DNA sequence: TGTGCCAGTAGTTACTCCCGGGACTTCTCTGGAATAGATACGCAGTATTTT. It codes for CASSYSRDFSGIDTQYF. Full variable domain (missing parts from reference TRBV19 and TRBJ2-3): DGGITQSPKYLFRKEGQNVTLSCEQNLNHDAMYWYRQDPGQGLRLIYYSQIVNDFQKGDIAEGYSVSREKKESFPLTVTSAQKNPTAFYLCASSYSRDFSGIDTQYFGPGTRLTVL.

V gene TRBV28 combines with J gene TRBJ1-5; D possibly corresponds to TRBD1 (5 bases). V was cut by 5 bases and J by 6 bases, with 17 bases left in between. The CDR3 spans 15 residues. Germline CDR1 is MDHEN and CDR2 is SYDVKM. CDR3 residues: CASSGSGQGGQPQHF. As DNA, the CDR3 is TGTGCCAGCAGTGGCTCCGGCCAGGGTGGTCAGCCCCAGCATTTT.

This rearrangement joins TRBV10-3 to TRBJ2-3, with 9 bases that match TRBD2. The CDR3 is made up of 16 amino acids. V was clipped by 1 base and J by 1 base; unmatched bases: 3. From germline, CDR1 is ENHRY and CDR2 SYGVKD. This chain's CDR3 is CAISELVAGGTDTQYF. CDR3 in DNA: TGTGCCATCAGTGAGTTGGTAGCGGGGGGCACAGATACGCAGTATTTT.

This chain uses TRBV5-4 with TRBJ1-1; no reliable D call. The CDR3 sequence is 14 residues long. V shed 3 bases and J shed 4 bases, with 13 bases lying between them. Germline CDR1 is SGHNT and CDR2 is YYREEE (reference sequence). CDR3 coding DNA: TGTGCCAGCAGCTGGTCGGGGTCCGGCACTGAAGCTTTCTTT. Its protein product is CASSWSGSGTEAFF.

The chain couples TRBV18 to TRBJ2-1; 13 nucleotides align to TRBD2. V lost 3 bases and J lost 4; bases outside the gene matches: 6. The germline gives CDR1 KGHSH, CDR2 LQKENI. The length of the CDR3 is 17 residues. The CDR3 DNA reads TGTGCCAGCTCACCCTCACTGGGACTAGCGGGATACAATGAGCAGTTCTTC. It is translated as CASSPSLGLAGYNEQFF. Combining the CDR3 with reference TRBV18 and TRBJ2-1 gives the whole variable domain NAGVMQNPRHLVRRRGQEARLRCSPMKGHSHVYWYRQLPEEGLKFMVYLQKENIIDESGMPKERFSAEFPKEGPSILRIQQVVRGDSAAYFCASSPSLGLAGYNEQFFGPGTRLTVL.

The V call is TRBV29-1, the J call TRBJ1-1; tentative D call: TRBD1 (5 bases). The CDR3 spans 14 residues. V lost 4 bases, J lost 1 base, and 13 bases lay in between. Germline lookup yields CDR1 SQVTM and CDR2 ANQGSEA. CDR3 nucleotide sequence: TGCAGCGTTGGCGGCCACCAGGGGAACACTGAAGCTTTCTTT. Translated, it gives CSVGGHQGNTEAFF.

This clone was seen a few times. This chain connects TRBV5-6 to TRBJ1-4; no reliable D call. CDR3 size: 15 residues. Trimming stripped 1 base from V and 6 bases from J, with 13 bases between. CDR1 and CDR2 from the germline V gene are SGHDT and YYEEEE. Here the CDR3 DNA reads TGTGCCAGCAGCTTGCTACGGGGTTTTTATGAAAAACTGTTTTTT. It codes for CASSLLRGFYEKLFF.

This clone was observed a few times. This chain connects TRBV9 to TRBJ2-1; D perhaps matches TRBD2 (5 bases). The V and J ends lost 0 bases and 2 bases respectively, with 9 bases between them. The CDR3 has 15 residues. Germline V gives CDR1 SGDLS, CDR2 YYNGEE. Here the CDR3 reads CASSVGASTYNEQFF. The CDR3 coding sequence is TGTGCCAGCAGCGTAGGGGCTAGCACCTACAATGAGCAGTTCTTC.

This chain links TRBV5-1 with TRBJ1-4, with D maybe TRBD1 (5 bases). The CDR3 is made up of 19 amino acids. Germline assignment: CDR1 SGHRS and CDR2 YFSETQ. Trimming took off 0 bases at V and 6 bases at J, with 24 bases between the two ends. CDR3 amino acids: CASSLGGRADWGIDEKLFF. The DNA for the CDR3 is TGCGCCAGCAGCTTGGGCGGCAGGGCGGATTGGGGTATCGATGAAAAACTGTTTTTT.

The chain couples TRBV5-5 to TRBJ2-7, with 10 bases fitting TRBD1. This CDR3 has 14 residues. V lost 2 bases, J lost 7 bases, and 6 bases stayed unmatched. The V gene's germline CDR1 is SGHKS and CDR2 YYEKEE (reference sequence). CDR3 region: CASSFADRGLEQYF. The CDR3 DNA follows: TGTGCCAGCAGCTTTGCCGACAGGGGGCTTGAGCAGTACTTC.

The CDR3 DNA reads TGTGCCAGCAGTGTATCAGGACAGGCGTCGCGGGGACGTGGCTACACCTTC. Protein product: CASSVSGQASRGRGYTF. The chain has TRBV2 and TRBJ1-2, with TRBD1 matching 7 bases. V dropped 4 bases and J dropped 7; count of bases not matched to a gene: 18. The germline V gene encodes CDR1 SNHLY and CDR2 FYNNEI. This CDR3 has 17 amino acids.

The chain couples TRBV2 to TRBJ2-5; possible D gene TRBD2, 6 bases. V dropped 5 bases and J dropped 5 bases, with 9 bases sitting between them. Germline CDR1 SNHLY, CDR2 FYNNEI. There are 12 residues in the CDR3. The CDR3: CASSRDSETQYF. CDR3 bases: TGTGCCAGCAGTCGGGACTCCGAGACCCAGTACTTC.

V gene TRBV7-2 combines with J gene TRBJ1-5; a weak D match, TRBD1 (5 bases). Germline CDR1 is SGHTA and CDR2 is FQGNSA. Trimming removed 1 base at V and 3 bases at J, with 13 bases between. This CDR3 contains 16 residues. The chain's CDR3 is CASSLVGGELNQPQHF. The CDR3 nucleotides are TGTGCCAGCAGCTTAGTCGGAGGGGAGCTCAATCAGCCCCAGCATTTT.

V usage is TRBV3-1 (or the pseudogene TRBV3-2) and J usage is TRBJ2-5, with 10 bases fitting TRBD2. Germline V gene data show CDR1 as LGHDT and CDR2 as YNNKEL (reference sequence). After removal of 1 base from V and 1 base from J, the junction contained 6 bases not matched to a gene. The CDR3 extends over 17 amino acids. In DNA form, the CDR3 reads TGTGCCAGCAGCCAAGTTTCAGCGGGGGGGCTCCAAGAGACCCAGTACTTC. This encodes CASSQVSAGGLQETQYF.

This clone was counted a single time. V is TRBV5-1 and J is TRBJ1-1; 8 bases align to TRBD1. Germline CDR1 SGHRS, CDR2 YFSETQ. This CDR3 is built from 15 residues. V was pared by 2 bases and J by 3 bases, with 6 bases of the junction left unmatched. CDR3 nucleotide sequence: TGCGCCAGCAGCTTCCAGGGGGCGCGAGACACTGAAGCTTTCTTT. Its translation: CASSFQGARDTEAFF.

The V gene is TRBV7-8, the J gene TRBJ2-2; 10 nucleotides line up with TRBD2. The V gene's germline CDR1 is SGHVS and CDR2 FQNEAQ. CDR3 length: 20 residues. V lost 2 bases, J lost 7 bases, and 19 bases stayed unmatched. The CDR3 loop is CASSLISRDAAGGRGGELFF. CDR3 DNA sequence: TGTGCCAGCAGCTTAATATCAAGGGACGCAGCGGGAGGGCGAGGCGGGGAGCTGTTTTTT.

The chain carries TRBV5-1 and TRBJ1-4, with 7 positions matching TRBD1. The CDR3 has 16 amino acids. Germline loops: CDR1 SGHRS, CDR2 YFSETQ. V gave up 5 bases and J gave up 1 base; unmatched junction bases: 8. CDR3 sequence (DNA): TGCGCCAGCAGTTTTACGACAGGGCTAACTAATGAAAAACTGTTTTTT. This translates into CASSFTTGLTNEKLFF.

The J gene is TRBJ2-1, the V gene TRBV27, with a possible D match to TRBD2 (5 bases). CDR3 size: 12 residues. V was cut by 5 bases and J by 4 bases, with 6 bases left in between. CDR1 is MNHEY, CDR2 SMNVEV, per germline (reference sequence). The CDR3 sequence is CASSERYNEQFF. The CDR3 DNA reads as TGTGCCAGCAGTGAGCGGTACAATGAGCAGTTCTTC.

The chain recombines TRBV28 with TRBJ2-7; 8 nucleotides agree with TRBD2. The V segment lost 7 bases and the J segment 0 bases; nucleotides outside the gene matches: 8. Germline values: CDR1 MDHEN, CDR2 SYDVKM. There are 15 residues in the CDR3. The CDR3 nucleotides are TGTGCCAGCACCGATCAAAGCGGGAGCTCCTACGAGCAGTACTTC. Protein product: CASTDQSGSSYEQYF.

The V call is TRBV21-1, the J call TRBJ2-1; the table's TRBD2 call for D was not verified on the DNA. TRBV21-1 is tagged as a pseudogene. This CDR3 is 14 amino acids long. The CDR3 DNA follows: TGTGCCCGCCTAGCGGGCTGCTCCTACAATGAGCAGTTCTTC. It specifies CARLAGCSYNEQFF.

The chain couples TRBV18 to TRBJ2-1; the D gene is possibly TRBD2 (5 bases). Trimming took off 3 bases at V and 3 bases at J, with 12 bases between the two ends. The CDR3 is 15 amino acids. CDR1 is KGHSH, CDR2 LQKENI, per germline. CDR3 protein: CASSPPGTIYNEQFF. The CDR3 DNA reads TGTGCCAGCTCACCTCCGGGAACTATCTACAATGAGCAGTTCTTC.

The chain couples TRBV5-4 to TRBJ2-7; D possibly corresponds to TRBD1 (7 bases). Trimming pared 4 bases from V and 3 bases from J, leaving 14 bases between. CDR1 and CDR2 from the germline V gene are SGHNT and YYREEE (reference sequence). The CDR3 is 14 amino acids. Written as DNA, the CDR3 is TGTGCCAGCAGCCCGACTAGGGGGCACTACGAGCAGTACTTC. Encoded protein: CASSPTRGHYEQYF.

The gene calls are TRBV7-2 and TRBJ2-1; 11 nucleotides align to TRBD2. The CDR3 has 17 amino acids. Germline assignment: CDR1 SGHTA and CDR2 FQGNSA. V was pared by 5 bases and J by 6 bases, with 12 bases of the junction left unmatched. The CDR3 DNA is TGTGCCAGCAGCCCTGCCCGCTTTAGCGGGAGGGCCAATGAGCAGTTCTTC. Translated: CASSPARFSGRANEQFF.

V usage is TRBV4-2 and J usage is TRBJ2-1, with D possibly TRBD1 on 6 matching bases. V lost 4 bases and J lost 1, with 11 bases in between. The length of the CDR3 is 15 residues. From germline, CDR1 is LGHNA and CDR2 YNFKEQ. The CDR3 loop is CASSPLQGSYNEQFF. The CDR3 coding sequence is TGTGCCAGCAGCCCCCTACAGGGTTCCTACAATGAGCAGTTCTTC.

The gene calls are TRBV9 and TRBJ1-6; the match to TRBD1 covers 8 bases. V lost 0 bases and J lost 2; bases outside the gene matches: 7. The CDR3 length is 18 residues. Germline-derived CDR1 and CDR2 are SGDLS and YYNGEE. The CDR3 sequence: CASSVERTGPTYNSPLHF. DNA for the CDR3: TGTGCCAGCAGCGTAGAGCGGACAGGGCCCACCTATAATTCACCCCTCCACTTT.